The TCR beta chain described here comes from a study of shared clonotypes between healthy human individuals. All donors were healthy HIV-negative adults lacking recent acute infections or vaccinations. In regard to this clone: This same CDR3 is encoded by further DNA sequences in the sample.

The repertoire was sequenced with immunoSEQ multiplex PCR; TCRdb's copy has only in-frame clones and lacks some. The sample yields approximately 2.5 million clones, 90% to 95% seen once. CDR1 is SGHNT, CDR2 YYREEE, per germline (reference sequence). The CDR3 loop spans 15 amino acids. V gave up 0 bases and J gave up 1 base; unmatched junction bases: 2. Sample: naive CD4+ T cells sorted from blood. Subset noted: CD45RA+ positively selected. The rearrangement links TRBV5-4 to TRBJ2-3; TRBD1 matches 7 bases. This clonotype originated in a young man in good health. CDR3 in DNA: TGTGCCAGCAGCTTGGGTGGACAGGGCACAGATACGCAGTATTTT. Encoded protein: CASSLGGQGTDTQYF.